The subject of this entry is one T cell receptor beta chain. The PCR used 60 Vbeta and 13 Jbeta primers. Clones were read by immunoSEQ multiplex PCR, and TCRdb kept only the in-frame ones, dropping some. The sample carries about 43,000 clones, approximately 47% recorded once. CDR3 length equals 14 residues. Germline V gives CDR1 MDHEN, CDR2 SYDVKM. Trimming removed 6 bases from V and 3 bases from J; junction bases left unmatched: 8. Healthy bone marrow donors made up the donor group. The data were obtained in a study of cytomegalovirus exposure and HLA in healthy donors. Study-wide background: HLA-typed donors were the source of about 85 million unique TCRs, which an early data release held.

The V call is TRBV28, the J call TRBJ2-7; TRBD1 aligns across 7 bases. Input material: PBMCs. This sequence originates from a man between 60 and 70 years old in good health and CMV-seronegative. Written as DNA, the CDR3 is TGTGCCAGCAGCCTCCCCGGGACAGTCTACGAGCAGTACTTC. Encoded protein: CASSLPGTVYEQYF.